Described below is a single TCR beta chain sequence and its context. Ten or more counts support this clonotype. Its antigen specificity is not known. Base qualities are not recorded, but no much larger clone differs from it by a single base. These data come from a study of CD8 T cells in ankylosing spondylitis (TCRdb year 2017). About the study as a whole: The study profiled T cell receptor beta repertoires in healthy donors and ankylosing spondylitis patients to find disease-linked TCR variants. In total, the full study cohort was made up of 85 to 140 healthy donors and 25 ankylosing spondylitis patients. Peripheral blood samples were taken, and synovial fluid was additionally collected from ankylosing spondylitis patients.

The study at large found these results: According to the report, matched synovial fluid samples from ankylosing spondylitis patients were significantly enriched for the disease-linked clones. The disease-linked clones showed a CD8+ phenotype and occurred at relatively low frequencies in peripheral blood. Blood from ankylosing spondylitis patients appeared to be characterized by a TCR beta motif made up of about 8 highly homologous amino acid variants. Some motif variants were previously reported in synovial fluid and blood of reactive arthritis patients, suggesting common disease-initiation mechanisms.

Sequenced using an Illumina HiSeq 2500. Quantitative 5'-RACE with molecular barcodes was the method used to prepare the TCR beta libraries. Regarding the original processing steps: A new computational method based on a probabilistic model of VDJ rearrangement was used to identify disease-linked TCR variants. In-frame beta chains were kept once TCRdb had trimmed the public reads at Q25 with fastp and called clones with MiXCR. Every CDR3 protein is listed once, alongside the most common genes and DNA of its rows. For this entry, the V and J calls and clone size follow TCRdb and not the study's own pipeline. Present in this sample are approximately 240,000 distinct CDR3 sequences, over 9.5% of which were seen just once. About 2.5% of the sample is in the top ten clones. Sequences MNHEY (CDR1) and SVGAGI (CDR2) are obtained from the germline V gene. V is trimmed back by 0 bases and J by 5 bases, and the junction contains 4 bases that no gene match accounts for. The CDR3 has 15 amino acids, counting the end cysteine and phenylalanine. The entry retains the CDR3 DNA only, 45 bases that are in frame from base 1.

Sequencing was carried out using blood, either unsorted or a sorted T cell fraction (not recorded which). Rearrangement joined TRBV6-5 to TRBJ2-5, and 9 junctional nucleotides match TRBD1. The sequence was collected from a male donor with ankylosing spondylitis or in good health (not recorded which). The bases read TGTGCCAGCAGTTACTCGGACAGGGGAGGGGAGACCCAGTACTTC. Its protein product is CASSYSDRGGETQYF.